This entry lists 18 T cell receptor beta chains sequenced from one sample in a study of cytomegalovirus exposure and HLA in healthy donors. With 60 Vbeta and 13 Jbeta primers, the PCR was carried out. Libraries were prepared by immunoSEQ multiplex PCR; TCRdb keeps only in-frame clonotypes and omits some of them. The sample includes about 67,000 clones, over 75% seen only once; the top ten take approximately 9.7%. Sequencing was performed on PBMCs. These TCRs come from a man between 40 and 49 years old in good health and CMV-seronegative.

Only a few counts were recorded for this clone. The chain combines TRBV4-1 with TRBJ2-3; 10 bases are shared with TRBD2. There are 15 residues in the CDR3. V was pared by 7 bases and J by 6 bases, with 10 bases of the junction left unmatched. The germline V gene has CDR1 MGHRA and CDR2 YSYEKL. The CDR3 protein is CASTSAGGQRDTQYF. CDR3 sequence (DNA): TGCGCCAGCACCTCAGCGGGGGGGCAAAGGGATACGCAGTATTTT.

In regard to this clone: One end of the junction is discordant with germline, which a read error may explain. The CDR3 DNA sequence: TGTGCCAGCACCTTAGAGGGGGGATTAAGCACAGATACGCAGTATTTT. Translated: CASTLEGGLSTDTQYF. The chain employs TRBV11-2 and TRBJ2-3; either TRBD1 or TRBD2 may fit D (6 bases each). CDR1 is SGHAT and CDR2 is FQNNGV in the germline V gene. The CDR3 loop spans 16 amino acids.

The rearrangement links TRBV5-6 to TRBJ2-7; 7 bases map to TRBD1. V lost 4 bases, J lost 3 bases, and 10 bases stayed unmatched. CDR1 and CDR2 from the germline V gene are SGHDT and YYEEEE. CDR3 length equals 15 residues. CDR3 sequence: CASSRPGDSNYEQYF. The CDR3 region has the DNA TGTGCCAGCAGCCGACCCGGGGACAGTAACTACGAGCAGTACTTC. Drawing the rest from reference TRBV5-6 and TRBJ2-7, the complete variable domain is DAGVTQSPTHLIKTRGQQVTLRCSPKSGHDTVSWYQQALGQGPQFIFQYYEEEERQRGNFPDRFSGHQFPNYSSELNVNALLLGDSALYLCASSRPGDSNYEQYFGPGTRLTVT.

This chain uses TRBV10-3 with TRBJ2-2; weak D call: TRBD2 (5 bases). In germline, CDR1 is ENHRY, CDR2 SYGVKD. CDR3 size: 14 residues. V lost 4 bases to trimming and J lost 3 bases, with 9 bases between them. This CDR3 reads CAISAKRDTGELFF. For the CDR3, the DNA is TGTGCCATCAGTGCCAAGAGGGACACCGGGGAGCTGTTTTTT.

The chain uses TRBV2 and TRBJ2-5, with D possibly matching TRBD2 (5 bases). Germline V CDR1 and CDR2: SNHLY, FYNNEI. CDR3 length: 14 residues. V was clipped by 7 bases and J by 2 bases, with 14 bases between them. Here the CDR3 reads CASNRELGQETQYF. DNA of the CDR3: TGTGCCAGCAACCGGGAATTGGGACAAGAGACCCAGTACTTC.

This clone came up once. The rearrangement links TRBV13 to TRBJ2-1; no reliable D call. V lost 0 bases and J lost 6, with 12 bases in between. The CDR3 is 15 amino acids. The germline V gene encodes CDR1 PRHDT and CDR2 FYEKMQ (reference sequence). CDR3 protein: CASSLGQPTTNEQFF. The CDR3 DNA follows: TGTGCCAGCAGCTTAGGACAGCCTACCACCAATGAGCAGTTCTTC.

The chain couples TRBV10-2 to TRBJ1-1; unclear D gene. The CDR3 loop spans 16 amino acids. CDR1 is WSHSY and CDR2 is SAAADI in the germline V gene. Trimming removed 6 bases at V and 5 bases at J, with 22 bases between. The CDR3 loop reads CASSASNGPPGTEAFF. As DNA, the CDR3 is TGCGCCAGCAGCGCGTCGAATGGCCCTCCGGGGACTGAAGCTTTCTTT.

The chain uses TRBV9 and TRBJ2-1; 8 bases are a match to TRBD2. The CDR3 length is 15 residues. Looked up from germline, CDR1 is SGDLS and CDR2 is YYNGEE. The ends lost 4 bases at V and 4 bases at J; junction bases unmatched: 7. CDR3 bases: TGTGCCAGCAGCCCAAGACTAGCGACATACAATGAGCAGTTCTTC. Translation gives CASSPRLATYNEQFF.

The V gene is TRBV15, the J gene TRBJ2-1, with 9 bases identical to TRBD1. CDR1 and CDR2 from the germline V gene are LNHNV and YYDKDF (reference sequence). The V segment lost 5 bases and the J segment 8 bases; nucleotides outside the gene matches: 10. The CDR3 sequence is 15 residues long. DNA for the CDR3: TGTGCCACCAGCCCAGCCGGGACAGGGAAATATGAGCAGTTCTTC. It is translated as CATSPAGTGKYEQFF.

The rearrangement uses TRBV4-1 and TRBJ2-3; TRBD2 agrees at 8 bases. The CDR3 contains 16 residues. With V trimmed by 4 bases and J by 3 bases, 9 bases remained unmatched. Germline CDR1 reads MGHRA; CDR2 reads YSYEKL. The DNA for the CDR3 is TGCGCCAGCAGCCTCGGGGGGGCGGGAAGGACAGATACGCAGTATTTT. Translation: CASSLGGAGRTDTQYF.

The chain carries TRBV5-6 and TRBJ2-7; 7 nucleotides line up with TRBD1. The length of the CDR3 is 16 residues. Germline V gene data show CDR1 as SGHDT and CDR2 as YYEEEE. V gave up 3 bases and J gave up 0 bases; unmatched junction bases: 9. The CDR3 DNA is TGTGCCAGCAGCTCTCGGACAGGCTTTCTCTCCTACGAGCAGTACTTC. Encoded protein: CASSSRTGFLSYEQYF.

The chain employs TRBV7-9 and TRBJ2-5; TRBD2 matches 8 bases. This CDR3 has 16 amino acids. V was pared by 1 base and J by 3 bases, with 7 bases of the junction left unmatched. Germline V CDR1 and CDR2: SEHNR, FQNEAQ (reference sequence). The DNA of the CDR3 is TGTGCCAGCAGCTTAGGGCAAGGCGGGGGGAAAGAGACCCAGTACTTC. The encoded protein is CASSLGQGGGKETQYF.

The CDR3 nucleotides read TGTGCCAGCAGCTTCAGTGGGGCTAGCGGGAGGGGGATGAGGGAGACCCAGTACTTC. It translates to CASSFSGASGRGMRETQYF. The rearrangement joins TRBV7-8 to TRBJ2-5; 12 bases are shared with TRBD2. The J segment lost 5 bases and the V segment lost 3 bases, leaving 16 bases of the junction unmatched. Germline-derived CDR1 and CDR2 are SGHVS and FQNEAQ. The CDR3 is 19 residues long.

V gene TRBV11-2 combines with J gene TRBJ2-5; TRBD1 matches at 9 bases. The germline V gene encodes CDR1 SGHAT and CDR2 FQNNGV. The CDR3 has 14 residues. J lost 4 bases, V lost 5 bases, and 5 bases had no gene match. The DNA for the CDR3 is TGTGCCAGCAGCGTACAGGGGGCCGGAGAGACCCAGTACTTC. Translation gives CASSVQGAGETQYF.

The J gene is TRBJ2-1, the V gene TRBV2; D is uncertain. Germline CDR1 reads SNHLY; CDR2 reads FYNNEI. This CDR3 has 14 amino acids. V was clipped by 3 bases and J by 6 bases, with 12 bases between them. The CDR3 sequence: CASSDLFSTNEQFF. The CDR3 DNA reads TGTGCCAGCAGTGATTTATTTAGCACCAATGAGCAGTTCTTC.

This clone was detected only once. This sequence joins TRBV6-5 and TRBJ2-2, with D possibly TRBD1 on 6 matching bases. V shed 6 bases and J shed 3 bases, with 8 bases lying between them. The CDR3 is 13 amino acids. Germline-derived CDR1 and CDR2 are MNHEY and SVGAGI. The CDR3 DNA reads TGTGCCAGCAGAGGACAGTACACCGGGGAGCTGTTTTTT. Translating gives CASRGQYTGELFF.

This clone appeared a few times. The J gene is TRBJ1-2, the V gene TRBV4-1, with 7 bases lining up with TRBD1. Looked up from germline, CDR1 is MGHRA and CDR2 is YSYEKL. The V and J ends lost 3 bases and 4 bases, in that order; junction bases with no gene match: 11. This CDR3 is built from 16 residues. The CDR3 bases are TGCGCCAGCAGCCAGCTCCCAAGGGGGCGCGCCTATGGCTACACCTTC. Protein sequence: CASSQLPRGRAYGYTF.

The chain joins TRBV6-5 to TRBJ1-6; D gene uncertain. Germline V gene sequence: CDR1 MNHEY, CDR2 SVGAGI. The ends were cut back, 2 bases at V and 9 bases at J, with 11 bases in the middle. The CDR3 sequence is 14 residues long. The CDR3 bases are TGTGCCAGCAGTTACGAGTCAGGCCGTTCACCCCTCCACTTT. It encodes CASSYESGRSPLHF.